These 12 T cell receptor beta chains share one sample of origin, sequenced in a study of OX40 agonist ivuxolimab in advanced cancers. TCRdb's table, derived via immunoSEQ multiplex PCR, lists solely in-frame clones and lacks some. The sample has around 79,000 clones; 70% to 90% are singletons. Sequencing was performed on CD4+ or CD8+ T cells sorted from blood, taken in a trial of the OX40 agonist ivuxolimab. Receptors were obtained from an adult with an advanced solid tumor such as melanoma, head and neck, liver or kidney cancer.

The rearrangement links TRBV6-1 to TRBJ2-2; D is possibly TRBD1 or TRBD2 (5 bases each). The CDR3 is 15 amino acids. Per germline, CDR1 MNHNS and CDR2 SASEGT. Trimming took off 6 bases at V and 4 bases at J, with 15 bases between the two ends. DNA of the CDR3: TGTGCCAGCAGGAACGAGGGGTTAGGCACCGGGGAGCTGTTTTTT. This gives the protein CASRNEGLGTGELFF.

The sample holds a few counts of this clone. V and J are TRBV30 and TRBJ1-2, with D unresolved. V dropped 3 bases and J dropped 0 bases, with 11 bases sitting between them. In germline, CDR1 is GTSNPN, CDR2 SVGIG (reference sequence). The CDR3 runs to 14 residues. The CDR3 coding sequence is TGTGCCTGGAGCCTATTCCCCGCTAACTATGGCTACACCTTC. Its translation is CAWSLFPANYGYTF.

The chain links TRBV6-6 to TRBJ2-2; D perhaps matches TRBD1 (5 bases). V lost 5 bases to trimming and J lost 2 bases, with 6 bases between them. CDR1 and CDR2 (germline): MNHNY, SVGAGI (reference sequence). The CDR3 has 13 residues. CDR3 protein: CASSRGNTGELFF. The CDR3 nucleotides read TGTGCCAGCAGTAGGGGAAACACCGGGGAGCTGTTTTTT.

V gene TRBV30 combines with J gene TRBJ1-2; no clear D gene. The CDR3 is 11 residues long. Germline CDR1 GTSNPN, CDR2 SVGIG (reference sequence). Trimming cost V 3 bases and J 1 base, with 3 bases left between them. The CDR3 DNA is TGTGCCTGGAGCCTTAACTATGGCTACACCTTC. Its translation: CAWSLNYGYTF.

The chain has TRBV30 and TRBJ1-4; maybe TRBD1 (5 bases). There are 12 residues in the CDR3. V was cut by 8 bases and J by 8 bases, with 15 bases left in between. Germline V gene data show CDR1 as GTSNPN and CDR2 as SVGIG (reference sequence). The CDR3 DNA sequence: TGTGCCCGCTCGGGGGTCGGAGAAAAACTGTTTTTT. Amino acids: CARSGVGEKLFF.

The chain recombines TRBV21-1 with TRBJ1-6; whether TRBD1, the table's D call, matches the DNA was not checked. TRBV21-1 is noted as a pseudogene. CDR3 length: 17 amino acids. CDR3 in amino acids: CASSPSYTGDGGSPLHF. CDR3 DNA sequence: TGTGCCAGCAGCCCCAGCTATACAGGGGACGGAGGCTCACCCCTCCACTTT.

The chain combines TRBV7-2 with TRBJ2-2; 9 nucleotides agree with TRBD2. This CDR3 has 15 residues. V was pared by 8 bases and J by 4 bases, with 8 bases of the junction left unmatched. Germline V lookup: CDR1 SGHTA, CDR2 FQGNSA. The CDR3 sequence: CASRAGGPPTGELFF. In DNA, the CDR3 is TGTGCCAGCCGCGCGGGGGGGCCTCCCACCGGGGAGCTGTTTTTT.

This clone was picked up a small number of times. The rearrangement uses TRBV5-4 and TRBJ2-3, with 13 bases matching TRBD2. The CDR3 loop spans 16 amino acids. The V gene's germline CDR1 is SGHNT and CDR2 YYREEE (reference sequence). V lost 5 bases to trimming and J lost 0 bases; unmatched junction nucleotides: 3. CDR3 nucleotide sequence: TGTGCCAGCAGAGAGACTAGCGGGGGGAGCACAGATACGCAGTATTTT. Protein sequence: CASRETSGGSTDTQYF.

The V call is TRBV7-2, the J call TRBJ1-4; D is possibly TRBD1 (6 bases). Per the germline V gene, CDR1 is SGHTA and CDR2 is FQGNSA. The CDR3 extends over 13 amino acids. V was shortened by 11 bases and J by 8 bases, with 18 bases between the two germline ends. The CDR3 region has the DNA TGTGCCGTTCAACAGGGTCTTCAAGAAAAACTGTTTTTT. This sequence encodes CAVQQGLQEKLFF.

The sample holds one count of this clone. The chain carries TRBV2 and TRBJ2-7, with 7 positions matching TRBD1. V trimming: 4 bases; J trimming: 5 bases; junction bases outside the gene matches: 8. Germline values: CDR1 SNHLY, CDR2 FYNNEI. This CDR3 contains 14 residues. The CDR3 is CASSVRQGGHEQYF. The CDR3 DNA reads TGTGCCAGCAGTGTGCGACAGGGTGGTCACGAGCAGTACTTC.

V gene TRBV19 combines with J gene TRBJ2-1; 7 bases line up with TRBD2. V dropped 0 bases and J dropped 6; count of bases not matched to a gene: 5. Germline loops: CDR1 LNHDA, CDR2 SQIVND (reference sequence). The CDR3 runs to 15 residues. CDR3 nucleotides: TGTGCCAGTAGTATAGAGTGGGTAGCGGGCAATGAGCAGTTCTTC. Translated: CASSIEWVAGNEQFF.

This clone was observed a handful of times. The gene calls are TRBV2 and TRBJ2-7; 9 bases align to TRBD2. The V gene's germline CDR1 is SNHLY and CDR2 FYNNEI. The CDR3 runs 13 residues. The V gene end was trimmed by 8 bases and the J gene end by 3 bases; junction bases not matched to a gene: 5. In DNA form, the CDR3 reads TGTGCCAGCTCCTATAGCGGGGGCTACGAGCAGTACTTC. Amino acids: CASSYSGGYEQYF.